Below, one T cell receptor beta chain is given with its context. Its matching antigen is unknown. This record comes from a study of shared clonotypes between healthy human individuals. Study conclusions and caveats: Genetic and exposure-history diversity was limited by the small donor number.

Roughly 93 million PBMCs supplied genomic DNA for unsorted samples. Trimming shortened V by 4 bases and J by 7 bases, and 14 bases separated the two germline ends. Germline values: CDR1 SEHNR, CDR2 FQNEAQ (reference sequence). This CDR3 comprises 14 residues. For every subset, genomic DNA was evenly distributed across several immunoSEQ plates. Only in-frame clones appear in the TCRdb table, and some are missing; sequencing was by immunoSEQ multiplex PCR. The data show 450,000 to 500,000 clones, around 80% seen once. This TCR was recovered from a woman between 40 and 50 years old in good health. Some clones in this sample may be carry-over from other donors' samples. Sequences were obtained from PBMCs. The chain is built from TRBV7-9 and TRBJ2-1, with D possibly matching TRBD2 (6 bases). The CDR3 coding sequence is TGTGCCAGCAGCTCAGATAGCGGCCGAAATGAGCAGTTCTTC. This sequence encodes CASSSDSGRNEQFF.